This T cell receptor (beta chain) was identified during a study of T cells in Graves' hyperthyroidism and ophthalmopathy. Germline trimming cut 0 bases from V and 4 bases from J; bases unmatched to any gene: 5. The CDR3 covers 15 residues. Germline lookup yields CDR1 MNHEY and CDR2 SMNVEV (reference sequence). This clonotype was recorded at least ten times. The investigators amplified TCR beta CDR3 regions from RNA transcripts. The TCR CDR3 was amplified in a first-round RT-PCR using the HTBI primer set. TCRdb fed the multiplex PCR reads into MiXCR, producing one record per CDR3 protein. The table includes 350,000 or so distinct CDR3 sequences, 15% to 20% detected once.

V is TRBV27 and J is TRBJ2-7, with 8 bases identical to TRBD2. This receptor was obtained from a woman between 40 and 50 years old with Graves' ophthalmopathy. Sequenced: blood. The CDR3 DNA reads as TGTGCCAGCAGTTTATCCCTTACTAGCGGTTACGAGCAGTACTTC. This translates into CASSLSLTSGYEQYF.